The 9 T cell receptor beta chains below come from one sample, sequenced in a study of T cell clonality in common variable immunodeficiency (dated by TCRdb to the mid-2010s). Library preparation used the immunoSEQ multiplex PCR assay. In TCRdb, the immuneACCESS table is reduced to in-frame sequences with V and J assigned. These tables do not hold every clone; where another copy was compared, an unresolved V gene accounts for under half, and the others remain unexplained. The table puts tens of thousands of clones in this sample, none counted just once. The ten largest clones add up to about 1.7% of the sample. The sample taken for sequencing was peripheral blood mononuclear cells. The source of these receptors is a person aged 18 to 70 in good health.

This clone was recorded many times. The junction departs from the called germline gene at one end, perhaps through a read error. The sequence runs out 3 residues before the end of the CDR3; the remainder is reconstructed from the germline J gene. The V and J genes are TRBV4-2 and TRBJ2-2, with D possibly TRBD1 on 5 matching bases. CDR1 and CDR2 (germline): LGHNA, YNFKEQ. This CDR3 spans 16 amino acids. The CDR3 is CASSQRTGSGANVLFF. The CDR3 DNA, read in part, is TGCGCCAGCAGCCAACGTACAGGCTCTGGGGCCAACGTG.

CDR3 sequence reads: CASSLLLLPEAFF. The DNA read from the CDR3 is TGTGCCAGCAGCTTACTCCTCCTCCCTGAA. The chain carries TRBV7-9 and TRBJ1-1; D gene uncertain. Coverage ceases 3 residues before the CDR3 finishes, and the germline J gene fills in the end. This CDR3 contains 13 residues. V shed 2 bases and J shed 6 bases, with 10 bases lying between them. Germline assignment: CDR1 SEHNR and CDR2 FQNEAQ (reference sequence). Drawing the rest from reference TRBV7-9 and TRBJ1-1, the complete variable domain is DTGVSQNPRHKITKRGQNVTFRCDPISEHNRLYWYRQTLGQGPEFLTYFQNEAQLEKSRLLSDRFSAERPKGSFSTLEIQRTEQGDSAMYLCASSLLLLPEAFFGQGTRLTVV.

This clone appeared many times. The read falls 3 residues short of the CDR3 end, and the missing part is taken from the germline J gene. This rearrangement joins TRBV13 to TRBJ2-1; the match to TRBD2 covers 11 bases. The CDR3 totals 15 residues. Trimming at V came to 4 bases and at J to 5 bases, leaving 4 bases not matched to a gene. Germline-derived CDR1 and CDR2 are PRHDT and FYEKMQ (reference sequence). The covered CDR3 bases are TGTGCCAGCAGCTCCGGGACTAGCGGTCACAATGAG. Amino acid sequence: CASSSGTSGHNE. The CDR3, in full, reads CASSSGTSGHNEQFF.

In the case of this clone: The CDR3 end lies 3 residues beyond the end of the read and is filled in from the germline J gene. The V gene is TRBV2, the J gene TRBJ2-1; 7 bases align to TRBD2. Germline CDR1 reads SNHLY; CDR2 reads FYNNEI. The V gene end was trimmed by 2 bases and the J gene end by 4 bases; junction bases not matched to a gene: 8. The CDR3 totals 16 residues. CDR3 in amino acids: CASSELQREWYNEQFF. Partial CDR3 DNA: TGTGCCAGCAGTGAACTCCAGCGGGAATGGTACAATGAG.

There are many counts of this clone. This chain's CDR3 is CASSESVLAGQYPYEQYF. Incomplete CDR3 DNA: TGTGCCAGCAGTGAAAGCGTACTAGCGGGGCAATACCCTTACGAG. This sequence joins TRBV6-1 and TRBJ2-7; TRBD2 aligns across 10 bases. The CDR3 is cut off 3 residues early in the read; its end comes from the germline J gene. The V gene end was trimmed by 2 bases and the J gene end by 4 bases; junction bases not matched to a gene: 14. The CDR3 has 18 amino acids. Germline V gene sequence: CDR1 MNHNS, CDR2 SASEGT.

In this sample, this clone turned up a few times. Coverage ceases 3 residues before the CDR3 finishes, and the germline J gene fills in the end. This chain links TRBV19 with TRBJ1-2, with TRBD1 matching over 8 bases. The CDR3 sequence is 12 residues long. Germline-derived CDR1 and CDR2 are LNHDA and SQIVND (reference sequence). CDR3 sequence: CASNRGSDTYTF. CDR3 DNA, as far as it was read: TGTGCCAGTAACAGGGGGTCAGATACC.

This clone was picked up a small number of times. A read error may account for a junction end that differs from germline. The CDR3 end falls 3 residues outside the read, so it is completed with the germline J gene. The sample carries other DNA sequences with the same CDR3. This chain joins TRBV30 and TRBJ1-3, with D tentatively TRBD1 (5 bases). Per the germline V gene, CDR1 is GTSNPN and CDR2 is SVGIG (reference sequence). The CDR3 consists of 14 residues. CDR3 DNA (partial): TGTGCCTGGACTGGAAACCCAGGGCTAAACACA. This encodes CAWTGNPGLNT. From start to end, the CDR3 is CAWTGNPGLNTIYF.

As regards this clone: The read ends 3 residues before the CDR3 terminus; that terminus is restored from the germline J gene. The chain links TRBV30 to TRBJ1-4; D gene uncertain. The CDR3 runs to 15 residues. The germline gives CDR1 GTSNPN, CDR2 SVGIG (reference sequence). CDR3 sequence: CAWSLSLGENSPLFF. CDR3 DNA (partial): TGTGCCTGGAGCTTAAGCCTCGGGGAAAATTCACCA.

This clone appeared many times. From the germline J gene comes the end of the CDR3, since the read stops 3 residues before it. The rearrangement uses TRBV20-1 and TRBJ2-5, with a weak D call TRBD2 (5 bases). The CDR3 has 14 residues. Between the trimmed V and J ends, which lost 1 base and 4 bases, there was a span of 13 bases. Germline V gives CDR1 DFQATT, CDR2 SNEGSKA (reference sequence). Partial CDR3 DNA: TGCAGTGCTAGAGGAGAACTAGTTAGAGAGACC. Its protein product is CSARGELVRET. The CDR3 in full is CSARGELVRETQYF.